The next 30 T cell receptor beta chains were all read from a single sample in a study of blood T cell repertoires in COVID-19. Method: immunoSEQ multiplex PCR; TCRdb's copy keeps in-frame clones and lacks some. Altogether 200,000 to 250,000 clones are present, under 90% being singletons, with the ten largest covering 1.8%. Sequenced: PBMCs or T cells enriched from blood (not recorded which). These receptors all stem from a man aged 55 to 70 who had recovered from COVID-19.

This clone appeared once. The chain joins TRBV5-1 to TRBJ1-2; possibly TRBD1 for D (6 bases). Trimming removed 0 bases at V and 3 bases at J, with 12 bases between. Germline values: CDR1 SGHRS, CDR2 YFSETQ. There are 15 residues in the CDR3. The DNA for the CDR3 is TGCGCCAGCAGCTTGGGTCAGGGGAGCGACTATGGCTACACCTTC. It translates to CASSLGQGSDYGYTF.

This clone was counted once. CDR3 coding DNA: TGTGCCAGCAGTACTGGACAGGTTGGGGGAGCTTTCTTT. Its translation: CASSTGQVGGAFF. The gene calls are TRBV12-3 or TRBV12-4 and TRBJ1-1; 7 nucleotides align to TRBD1. The CDR3 consists of 13 residues. J lost 10 bases, V lost 5 bases, and 10 bases had no gene match.

Turning to this clone: This CDR3 is also generated by other DNA sequences in the sample. V gene TRBV19 combines with J gene TRBJ2-2, with 8 bases that match TRBD1. V shed 4 bases and J 4 bases; nucleotides not matched to a gene: 2. The CDR3 sequence is 14 residues long. Germline CDR1 reads LNHDA; CDR2 reads SQIVND (reference sequence). CDR3 amino acids: CASSTTGGTGELFF. The CDR3 DNA sequence: TGTGCCAGTAGTACCACAGGGGGCACCGGGGAGCTGTTTTTT.

The J gene is TRBJ2-7, the V gene TRBV15; 10 positions match TRBD1. The germline V gene has CDR1 LNHNV and CDR2 YYDKDF (reference sequence). CDR3 length equals 18 residues. V shed 1 base and J 1 base; nucleotides not matched to a gene: 10. DNA of the CDR3: TGTGCCACCAGCAGAGCTCAAGGGGGGGACAGGGGATCCTACGAGCAGTACTTC. Its protein product is CATSRAQGGDRGSYEQYF.

This clone has more than one count but fewer than ten. This chain connects TRBV29-1 to TRBJ1-5, with a weak D call TRBD1 (5 bases). Deletions cut 4 bases from V and 2 bases from J, with 6 bases between. Germline loops: CDR1 SQVTM, CDR2 ANQGSEA. The CDR3 loop spans 12 amino acids. Here the CDR3 DNA reads TGCAGCGTTGTGACAGGCAATCAGCCCCAGCATTTT. As protein: CSVVTGNQPQHF. The whole variable domain, filled in from reference TRBV29-1 and TRBJ1-5, reads SAVISQKPSRDICQRGTSLTIQCQVDSQVTMMFWYRQQPGQSLTLIATANQGSEATYESGFVIDKFPISRPNLTFSTLTVSNMSPEDSSIYLCSVVTGNQPQHFGDGTRLSIL.

CDR3: CASSPLETRDGYTF. The CDR3 DNA reads TGTGCCAGCAGTCCGCTTGAGACCAGGGATGGCTACACCTTC. The gene calls are TRBV27 and TRBJ1-2; D perhaps matches TRBD1 (5 bases). This CDR3 spans 14 amino acids. Germline CDR1 reads MNHEY; CDR2 reads SMNVEV (reference sequence). V was cut by 5 bases and J by 6 bases, with 16 bases left in between.

This rearrangement joins TRBV6-5 to TRBJ1-2; D perhaps matches TRBD1 (5 bases). This CDR3 is built from 15 residues. CDR1 is MNHEY and CDR2 is SVGAGI in the germline V gene. With 0 bases removed from V and 3 bases from J, the gap between germline ends came to 11 bases. The CDR3, as DNA: TGTGCCAGCAGTTACTCGCGGGGCGCAGACTATGGCTACACCTTC. It is translated as CASSYSRGADYGYTF.

CDR3 in amino acids: CASSPNDRVYGYTF. The CDR3, as DNA: TGTGCCAGCAGTCCCAACGACAGGGTCTATGGCTACACCTTC. The J gene is TRBJ1-2, the V gene TRBV27, with 7 nucleotides matching TRBD1. Germline-derived CDR1 and CDR2 are MNHEY and SMNVEV (reference sequence). The CDR3 contains 14 residues. The ends lost 5 bases at V and 4 bases at J; junction bases unmatched: 7.

CDR3 coding DNA: TGTGCCAGCCGTCCGTCGCGGGGGGGCACAGATACGCAGTATTTT. Its translation is CASRPSRGGTDTQYF. V and J are TRBV6-5 and TRBJ2-3, with TRBD2 matching 8 bases. CDR3 length: 15 amino acids. With 8 bases clipped from V and 1 base from J, the junction kept 8 bases outside the gene matches. Germline V lookup: CDR1 MNHEY, CDR2 SVGAGI.

The V call is TRBV2, the J call TRBJ2-3; 10 bases fit TRBD2. Germline V gene data show CDR1 as SNHLY and CDR2 as FYNNEI. The CDR3 is 18 residues long. Unmatched junction bases numbered 13, after V lost 7 bases and J lost 0 bases. The CDR3 nucleotides are TGTGCCAGCAAGTTTAACAGAGCGGGGGGGGCTAGCACAGATACGCAGTATTTT. This gives the protein CASKFNRAGGASTDTQYF.

The chain has TRBV28 and TRBJ1-2; TRBD1 aligns across 10 bases. The CDR3 is 15 residues long. Germline V lookup: CDR1 MDHEN, CDR2 SYDVKM. With 5 bases clipped from V and 7 bases from J, the junction kept 10 bases outside the gene matches. CDR3: CASSLVQTGGRGYTF. The CDR3 nucleotides are TGTGCCAGCAGTCTAGTACAGACAGGGGGCCGTGGCTACACCTTC.

CDR3: CSALLAGAHNEQFF. The CDR3 DNA reads as TGCAGCGCTCTGCTAGCGGGGGCGCACAATGAGCAGTTCTTC. The rearrangement links TRBV29-1 to TRBJ2-1, with 10 bases matching TRBD2. V trimming: 7 bases; J trimming: 5 bases; junction bases outside the gene matches: 8. This CDR3 has 14 residues. Looked up from germline, CDR1 is SQVTM and CDR2 is ANQGSEA.

The V call is TRBV7-9, the J call TRBJ2-7; 7 bases match TRBD1. Looked up from germline, CDR1 is SEHNR and CDR2 is FQNEAQ (reference sequence). This CDR3 is 14 amino acids long. The ends lost 4 bases at V and 3 bases at J; junction bases unmatched: 6. The CDR3: CASSYTGVRYEQYF. The CDR3 DNA sequence: TGTGCCAGCAGCTATACAGGGGTACGCTACGAGCAGTACTTC.

V usage is TRBV11-2 and J usage is TRBJ2-5, with a weak D call TRBD1 (6 bases). The CDR3 is made up of 14 amino acids. From germline, CDR1 is SGHAT and CDR2 FQNNGV. V was cut by 0 bases and J by 6 bases, with 11 bases left in between. The CDR3 coding sequence is TGTGCCAGCAGCTTAGAGACAGGCCCTCAGACCCAGTACTTC. It yields the protein CASSLETGPQTQYF. The complete variable domain, with remaining parts taken from reference TRBV11-2 and TRBJ2-5, reads EAGVAQSPRYKIIEKRQSVAFWCNPISGHATLYWYQQILGQGPKLLIQFQNNGVVDDSQLPKDRFSAERLKGVDSTLKIQPAKLEDSAVYLCASSLETGPQTQYFGPGTRLLVL.

This chain joins TRBV6-2 or TRBV6-3 and TRBJ2-7; D is perhaps TRBD2 (6 bases). The CDR3 has 16 residues. The V gene lost 2 bases and the J gene lost 2 bases, with 16 bases spanning the gap. Germline CDR1 MNHEY, CDR2 SVGEGT. The CDR3 region has the DNA TGTGCCAGCAGTTACGGGTTAGCGGATCCTACCTACGAGCAGTACTTC. Amino acid sequence: CASSYGLADPTYEQYF.

V is TRBV5-6 and J is TRBJ2-7; no firm D call. Germline V gives CDR1 SGHDT, CDR2 YYEEEE. The CDR3 is 16 residues long. The germline V and J ends were trimmed by 0 bases and 3 bases, with 16 bases remaining between them. The CDR3 nucleotides are TGTGCCAGCAGCTTGGGGGCAGGAAGTACTCTCTACGAGCAGTACTTC. It codes for CASSLGAGSTLYEQYF.

V and J are TRBV20-1 and TRBJ2-1; 13 nucleotides align to TRBD2. The CDR3 spans 16 residues. With V trimmed by 3 bases and J by 4 bases, 6 bases remained unmatched. Germline loops: CDR1 DFQATT, CDR2 SNEGSKA (reference sequence). The CDR3 region has the DNA TGCAGTGCTAGTGTGACTAGCGGGGGGCCGTACAATGAGCAGTTCTTC. It translates to CSASVTSGGPYNEQFF.

This clone was seen just once. This sequence joins TRBV23-1 and TRBJ1-2; the D gene is possibly TRBD1 (6 bases). TRBV23-1 is an ORF; its function is uncertain. CDR3 length: 19 residues. V was trimmed by 3 bases and J by 3 bases, leaving 26 bases between them. CDR3 amino acids: CASSQWQKVGALRDYGYTF. CDR3 bases: TGCGCCAGCAGTCAGTGGCAAAAGGTGGGGGCGCTTCGGGACTATGGCTACACCTTC.

The chain uses TRBV5-8 and TRBJ1-1; tentatively, D is TRBD1 (6 bases). V lost 4 bases to trimming and J lost 1 base, with 17 bases between them. The V gene's germline CDR1 is SGHTS and CDR2 YDEGEE. This CDR3 spans 16 amino acids. CDR3 sequence: CASSPRGGVPNTEAFF. CDR3 nucleotides: TGTGCCAGCAGCCCCAGGGGTGGAGTTCCGAACACTGAAGCTTTCTTT.

This chain joins TRBV4-3 and TRBJ1-5, with no clear D. This CDR3 comprises 14 residues. Trimming stripped 2 bases from V and 4 bases from J, with 9 bases between. From germline, CDR1 is LGHNA and CDR2 YSLEER. The CDR3 loop is CASSQLGRNQPQHF. The CDR3 DNA follows: TGCGCCAGCAGCCAATTAGGCAGGAATCAGCCCCAGCATTTT.

This sequence joins TRBV3-1 (or the pseudogene TRBV3-2) and TRBJ2-4; D possibly corresponds to TRBD1 (5 bases). Between the trimmed V and J ends, which lost 4 bases and 3 bases, there was a span of 16 bases. Germline V gene sequence: CDR1 LGHDT, CDR2 YNNKEL (reference sequence). This CDR3 comprises 16 residues. This chain's CDR3 is CASSLRAAGNKNIQYF. The DNA for the CDR3 is TGTGCCAGCAGCCTAAGAGCCGCAGGGAACAAAAACATTCAGTACTTC.

This clone was detected only a few times. This chain links TRBV18 with TRBJ1-1, with D maybe TRBD1 (5 bases). V gave up 5 bases and J gave up 1 base, with 11 bases separating them. The germline CDR1 and CDR2 sequences are KGHSH and LQKENI. The length of the CDR3 is 14 residues. CDR3 DNA sequence: TGTGCCAGCTCAAAAGACAGACAGAACACTGAAGCTTTCTTT. Translated, it gives CASSKDRQNTEAFF. Variable domain in full (rest from reference TRBV18 and TRBJ1-1): NAGVMQNPRHLVRRRGQEARLRCSPMKGHSHVYWYRQLPEEGLKFMVYLQKENIIDESGMPKERFSAEFPKEGPSILRIQQVVRGDSAAYFCASSKDRQNTEAFFGQGTRLTVV.

The rearrangement joins TRBV19 to TRBJ2-3; TRBD2 aligns across 12 bases. The CDR3 sequence is 19 residues long. The V segment lost 0 bases and the J segment 2 bases; nucleotides outside the gene matches: 9. The germline V gene has CDR1 LNHDA and CDR2 SQIVND (reference sequence). The CDR3 reads CASSIETSGGLTTTDTQYF. CDR3 in DNA: TGTGCCAGTAGTATAGAGACTAGCGGGGGCTTAACTACCACAGATACGCAGTATTTT.

This chain uses TRBV6-2 or TRBV6-3 with TRBJ2-2; 14 nucleotides align to TRBD2. Germline V gene sequence: CDR1 MNHEY, CDR2 SVGEGT. The CDR3 spans 17 residues. V lost 5 bases to trimming and J lost 5 bases; unmatched junction nucleotides: 7. The CDR3 protein is CASSLETSGGVTGELFF. The DNA for the CDR3 is TGTGCCAGCAGTCTCGAGACTAGCGGGGGGGTTACCGGGGAGCTGTTTTTT.

CDR3 bases: TGTGCCAGCAGCGCGAACCGACAGGGGGACACTGAAGCTTTCTTT. Its translation is CASSANRQGDTEAFF. The chain combines TRBV11-3 with TRBJ1-1; 9 bases fit TRBD1. Germline assignment: CDR1 SGHNT and CDR2 YENEEA. J gave up 3 bases and V 5 bases, and 7 bases lay outside the gene matches. CDR3 length: 15 amino acids. The entire variable domain, with the rest obtained from reference TRBV11-3 and TRBJ1-1, is as follows: EAGVVQSPRYKIIEKKQPVAFWCNPISGHNTLYWYLQNLGQGPELLIRYENEEAVDDSQLPKDRFSAERLKGVDSTLKIQPAELGDSAVYLCASSANRQGDTEAFFGQGTRLTVV.

The chain couples TRBV5-1 to TRBJ1-1; 11 nucleotides agree with TRBD1. The V and J ends lost 4 bases and 4 bases, in that order; junction bases with no gene match: 6. The CDR3 consists of 15 residues. Germline lookup yields CDR1 SGHRS and CDR2 YFSETQ. The CDR3 coding sequence is TGCGCCAGCAGCCTCGGACAGGGGGCGGCCACTGAAGCTTTCTTT. This encodes CASSLGQGAATEAFF.

This chain connects TRBV7-9 to TRBJ1-2; 7 nucleotides align to TRBD1. This CDR3 is built from 15 residues. Trimming at V came to 3 bases and at J to 8 bases, leaving 12 bases not matched to a gene. Germline loops: CDR1 SEHNR, CDR2 FQNEAQ (reference sequence). In nucleotides, the CDR3 is TGTGCCAGCAGCTTGGGAGATGACAGGGAGAGGGGCTACACCTTC. It yields the protein CASSLGDDRERGYTF.

This clone has more than one count but fewer than ten. The chain links TRBV5-1 to TRBJ2-5; TRBD2 matches at 7 bases. Per the germline V gene, CDR1 is SGHRS and CDR2 is YFSETQ. The CDR3 is 14 residues long. With V trimmed by 2 bases and J by 1 base, 2 bases remained unmatched. CDR3 amino acids: CASSFGGSQETQYF. DNA for the CDR3: TGCGCCAGCAGCTTCGGGGGGTCCCAAGAGACCCAGTACTTC.

The rearrangement links TRBV11-1 to TRBJ1-1; 8 bases agree with TRBD1. Trimming cost V 2 bases and J 5 bases; bases outside gene matches: 4. CDR3 length equals 14 residues. Germline V gene data show CDR1 as SGHAT and CDR2 as FQDESV (reference sequence). CDR3 in amino acids: CASSLSDRGTEAFF. CDR3 bases: TGTGCCAGCAGCTTAAGTGACAGGGGTACTGAAGCTTTCTTT.

The genes are TRBV6-5 and TRBJ1-2, with D unclear. The CDR3 extends over 12 amino acids. With 5 bases removed from V and 0 bases from J, the gap between germline ends came to 4 bases. Germline CDR1 MNHEY, CDR2 SVGAGI. CDR3: CASSTTNYGYTF. The CDR3 DNA follows: TGTGCCAGCAGTACAACTAACTATGGCTACACCTTC.